Below are 7 T cell receptor beta chains sequenced from a single sample in a study of blood T cell repertoires in COVID-19. Sequenced by immunoSEQ multiplex PCR; TCRdb stores in-frame clones only, minus some. Of hundreds of thousands of clones in the sample, 75% to 90% were seen once. Sequencing was done on a sample of peripheral blood. These receptors were obtained from a human donor in a cohort sampled during active COVID-19.

The chain uses TRBV5-1 and TRBJ2-7; the match to TRBD2 covers 7 bases. Germline CDR1 and CDR2: SGHRS and YFSETQ. Trimming cost V 0 bases and J 3 bases; bases outside gene matches: 9. The CDR3 is made up of 16 amino acids. CDR3 sequence reads: CASSLDFGGSDYEQYF. CDR3 nucleotide sequence: TGCGCCAGCAGCTTGGATTTCGGCGGGAGCGACTACGAGCAGTACTTC.

The rearrangement uses TRBV7-6 and TRBJ2-2, with 9 bases identical to TRBD1. V shed 2 bases, J shed 4 bases, and the junction held 17 bases outside the gene matches. The germline V gene has CDR1 SGHVS and CDR2 FNYEAQ. The CDR3 contains 20 residues. This chain's CDR3 is CASSLNPSYPGQGLTGELFF. DNA for the CDR3: TGTGCCAGCAGCTTAAACCCCTCCTATCCGGGACAGGGACTCACCGGGGAGCTGTTTTTT.

The gene calls are TRBV10-3 and TRBJ1-2, with 7 bases fitting TRBD1. The CDR3 has 17 residues. Germline-derived CDR1 and CDR2 are ENHRY and SYGVKD. The trim removed 6 bases at V and 4 bases at J, leaving 17 bases unmatched. The CDR3, as DNA: TGTGCCATCAGCTCCGGGACAGACCTTGTTAGCGGCTATGGCTACACCTTC. Translated, it gives CAISSGTDLVSGYGYTF.

Worth noting for this clone: Other DNA sequences in the sample encode the same CDR3. V gene TRBV5-1 combines with J gene TRBJ1-1; D gene unclear. Germline loops: CDR1 SGHRS, CDR2 YFSETQ. Trimming took 0 bases from V and 5 from J, leaving 8 bases between them. CDR3 length: 13 residues. The CDR3 sequence is CASSLGTGTEAFF. DNA of the CDR3: TGCGCCAGCAGCTTGGGGACTGGGACTGAAGCTTTCTTT.

V is TRBV5-5 and J is TRBJ1-2; no firm D call. V lost 1 base and J lost 8, with 9 bases in between. From germline, CDR1 is SGHKS and CDR2 YYEKEE (reference sequence). The CDR3 extends over 12 amino acids. DNA for the CDR3: TGTGCCAGCAGCTTGCTTAGCAGCGGCTACACCTTC. Protein product: CASSLLSSGYTF.

The chain employs TRBV28 and TRBJ1-2, with 7 bases aligning to TRBD1. The ends lost 5 bases at V and 5 bases at J; junction bases unmatched: 11. This CDR3 has 15 residues. In germline, CDR1 is MDHEN, CDR2 SYDVKM. The CDR3 coding sequence is TGTGCCAGCAGTATCTCCGGGACAGTGGTGTATGGCTACACCTTC. Protein sequence: CASSISGTVVYGYTF.

This chain uses TRBV7-2 with TRBJ2-1; the match to TRBD2 covers 8 bases. In germline, CDR1 is SGHTA, CDR2 FQGNSA. V was clipped by 5 bases and J by 2 bases; unmatched bases: 14. The CDR3 consists of 18 residues. CDR3 coding DNA: TGTGCCAGCAGCCCGAGGAGGCGCGGGAGGATGACCTACAATGAGCAGTTCTTC. It encodes CASSPRRRGRMTYNEQFF.